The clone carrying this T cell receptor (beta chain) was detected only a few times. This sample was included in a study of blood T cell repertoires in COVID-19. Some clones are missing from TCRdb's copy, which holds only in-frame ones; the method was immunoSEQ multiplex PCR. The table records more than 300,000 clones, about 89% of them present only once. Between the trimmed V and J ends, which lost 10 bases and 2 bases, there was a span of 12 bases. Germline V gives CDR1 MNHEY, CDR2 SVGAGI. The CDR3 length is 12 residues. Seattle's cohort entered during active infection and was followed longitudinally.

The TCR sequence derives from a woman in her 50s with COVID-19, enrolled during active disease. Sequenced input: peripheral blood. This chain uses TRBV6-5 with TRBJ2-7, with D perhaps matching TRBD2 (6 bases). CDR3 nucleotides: TGTGCCAACGGGGGTACCCCCTACGAGCAGTACTTC. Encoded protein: CANGGTPYEQYF.